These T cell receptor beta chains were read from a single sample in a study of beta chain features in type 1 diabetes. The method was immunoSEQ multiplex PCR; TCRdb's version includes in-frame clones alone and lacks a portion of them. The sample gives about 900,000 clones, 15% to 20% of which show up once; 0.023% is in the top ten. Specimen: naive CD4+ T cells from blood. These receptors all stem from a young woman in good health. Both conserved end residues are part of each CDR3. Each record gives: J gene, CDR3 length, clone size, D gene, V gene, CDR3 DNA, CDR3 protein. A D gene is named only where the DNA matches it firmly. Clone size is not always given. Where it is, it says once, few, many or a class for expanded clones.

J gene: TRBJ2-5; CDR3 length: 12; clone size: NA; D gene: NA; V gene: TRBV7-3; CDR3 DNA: TGTGCCAGCAGCCGACTAGTCCAGACCCAGTACTTC; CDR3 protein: CASSRLVQTQYF
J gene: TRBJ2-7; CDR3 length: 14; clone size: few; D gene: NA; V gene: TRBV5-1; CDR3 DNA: TGCGCCAGCAGCTGGGGCGGGGCGATGTACGAGCAGTACTTC; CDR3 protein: CASSWGGAMYEQYF
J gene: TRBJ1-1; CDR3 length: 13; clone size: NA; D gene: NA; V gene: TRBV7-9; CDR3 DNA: TGTGCCAGCAGCTTAGGAATTCACGCTGAAGCTTTCTTT; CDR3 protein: CASSLGIHAEAFF
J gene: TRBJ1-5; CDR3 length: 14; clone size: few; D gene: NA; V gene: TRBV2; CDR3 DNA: TGTGCCAGCAGTGAAGTCTATAGCAATCAGCCCCAGCATTTT; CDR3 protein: CASSEVYSNQPQHF
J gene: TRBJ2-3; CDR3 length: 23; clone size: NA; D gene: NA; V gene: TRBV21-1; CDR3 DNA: TGTGCCAGCAGCAAAGGATCCGGACTTCGTGGGCGGGGAGCCCCCGGCGGCACAGATACGCAGTATTTT; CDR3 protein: CASSKGSGLRGRGAPGGTDTQYF
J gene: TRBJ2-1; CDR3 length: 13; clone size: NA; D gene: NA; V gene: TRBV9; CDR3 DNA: TGTGCCAGCAGCGTACAAGGTTACAATGAGCAGTTCTTC; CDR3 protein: CASSVQGYNEQFF
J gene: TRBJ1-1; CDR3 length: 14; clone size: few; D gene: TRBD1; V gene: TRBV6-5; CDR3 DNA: TGTGCCAGTAGACCCGGGACAGGGGGCACTGAAGCTTTCTTT; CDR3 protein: CASRPGTGGTEAFF
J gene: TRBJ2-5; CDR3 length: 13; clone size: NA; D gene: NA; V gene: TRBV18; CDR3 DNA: TGTGCCAGCTCACCAGTGAAACGGGAGACCCAGTACTTC; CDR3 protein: CASSPVKRETQYF
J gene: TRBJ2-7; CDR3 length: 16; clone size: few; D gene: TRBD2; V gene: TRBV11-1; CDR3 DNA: TGTGCCAGCAGCGCATTAACTAGCGGGAGCCGATACGAGCAGTACTTC; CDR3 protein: CASSALTSGSRYEQYF
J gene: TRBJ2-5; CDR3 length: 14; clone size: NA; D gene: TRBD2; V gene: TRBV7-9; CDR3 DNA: TGTGCCAGCAGCTCCACGGGGGGGGTTGTGACCCAGTACTTC; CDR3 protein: CASSSTGGVVTQYF
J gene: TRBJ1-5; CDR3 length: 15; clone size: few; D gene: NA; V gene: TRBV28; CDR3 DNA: TGTGCCAGCAGTCAAGGAAGGGGGTGGAATCAGCCCCAGCATTTT; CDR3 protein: CASSQGRGWNQPQHF
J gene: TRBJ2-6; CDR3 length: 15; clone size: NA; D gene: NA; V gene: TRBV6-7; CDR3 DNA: TGTGCCAGCAGACCTCAGGGATGGGGGGCCAACGTCCTGACTTTC; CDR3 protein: CASRPQGWGANVLTF
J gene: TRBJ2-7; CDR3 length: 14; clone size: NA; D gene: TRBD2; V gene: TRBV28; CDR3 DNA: TGTGCCAGCGGAGCCCCCGGGACTAGCGGGACGCTGTACTTC; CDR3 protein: CASGAPGTSGTLYF
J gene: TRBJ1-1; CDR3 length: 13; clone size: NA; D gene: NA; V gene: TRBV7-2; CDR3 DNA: TGTGCCAGCAGCTTAGCGGAGGCTACTGAAGCTTTCTTT; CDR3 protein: CASSLAEATEAFF
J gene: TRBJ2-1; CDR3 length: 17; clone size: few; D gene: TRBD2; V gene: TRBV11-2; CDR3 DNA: TGTGCCAGCAGCACCGGGTGGCGGGAGGGGGACTACAATGAGCAGTTCTTC; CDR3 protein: CASSTGWREGDYNEQFF
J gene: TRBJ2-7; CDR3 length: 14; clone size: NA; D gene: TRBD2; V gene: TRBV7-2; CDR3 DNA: TGTGCCAGCAGCCCCACTTCGGGGGGGGGCGAGCAGTACTTC; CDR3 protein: CASSPTSGGGEQYF
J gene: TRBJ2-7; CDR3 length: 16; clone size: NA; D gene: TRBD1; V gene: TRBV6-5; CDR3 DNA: TGTGCCAGCAGTTACCCCTATCCGGGACAGGGAGGCGAGCAGTACTTC; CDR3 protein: CASSYPYPGQGGEQYF
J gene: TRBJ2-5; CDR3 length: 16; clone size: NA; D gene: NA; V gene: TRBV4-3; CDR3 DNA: TGCGCCAGCAGCCCCTTTAGATGGGAGGAACAAGAGACCCAGTACTTC; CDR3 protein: CASSPFRWEEQETQYF
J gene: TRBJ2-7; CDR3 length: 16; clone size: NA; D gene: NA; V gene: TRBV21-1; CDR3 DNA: TGTGCCAGCAGCAAAGCAAGACAGGGATCTGACTACGAGCAGTACTTC; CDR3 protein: CASSKARQGSDYEQYF
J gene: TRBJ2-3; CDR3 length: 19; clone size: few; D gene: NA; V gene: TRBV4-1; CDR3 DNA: TGCGCCAGCAGCCAAGATCCCGGGGAGGCGGGACAGACCACAGATACGCAGTATTTT; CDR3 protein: CASSQDPGEAGQTTDTQYF
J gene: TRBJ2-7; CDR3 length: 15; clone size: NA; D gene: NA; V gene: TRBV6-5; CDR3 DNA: TGTGCCAGCAGTTACGGATTTTTGAGCTCCTACGAGCAGTACTTC; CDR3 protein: CASSYGFLSSYEQYF
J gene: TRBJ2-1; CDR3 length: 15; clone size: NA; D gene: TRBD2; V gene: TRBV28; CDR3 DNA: TGTGCCAGCAGTTTAAGACTAGCCCCCTTAAGTGAGCAGTTCTTC; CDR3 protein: CASSLRLAPLSEQFF
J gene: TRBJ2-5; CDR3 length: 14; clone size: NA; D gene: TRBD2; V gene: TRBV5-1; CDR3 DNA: TGCGCCAGCAGCTATGGGACTACCATGGAGACCCAGTACTTC; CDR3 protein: CASSYGTTMETQYF
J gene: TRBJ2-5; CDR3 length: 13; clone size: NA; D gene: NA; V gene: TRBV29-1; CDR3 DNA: TGCAGCGTTGTGACCGGCCCCCAAGAGACCCAGTACTTC; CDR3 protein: CSVVTGPQETQYF
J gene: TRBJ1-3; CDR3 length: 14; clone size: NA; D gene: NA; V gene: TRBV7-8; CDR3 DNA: TGTGCCAGCAGCTTAGTTCAAACGGGAACAGCCGACGATTTT; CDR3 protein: CASSLVQTGTADDF